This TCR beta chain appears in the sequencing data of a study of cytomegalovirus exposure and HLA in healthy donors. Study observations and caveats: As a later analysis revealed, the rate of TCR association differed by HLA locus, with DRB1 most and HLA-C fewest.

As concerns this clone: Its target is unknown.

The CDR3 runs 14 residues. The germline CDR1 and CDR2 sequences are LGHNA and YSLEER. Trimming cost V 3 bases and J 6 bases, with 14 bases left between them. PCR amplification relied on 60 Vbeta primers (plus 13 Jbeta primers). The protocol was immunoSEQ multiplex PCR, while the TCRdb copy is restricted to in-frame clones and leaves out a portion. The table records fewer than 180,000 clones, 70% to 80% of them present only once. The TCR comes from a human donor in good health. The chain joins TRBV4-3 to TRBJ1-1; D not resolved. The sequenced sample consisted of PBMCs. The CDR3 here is CASSQNGGISEAFF. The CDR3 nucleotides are TGCGCCAGCAGCCAGAATGGTGGCATCTCTGAAGCTTTCTTT.